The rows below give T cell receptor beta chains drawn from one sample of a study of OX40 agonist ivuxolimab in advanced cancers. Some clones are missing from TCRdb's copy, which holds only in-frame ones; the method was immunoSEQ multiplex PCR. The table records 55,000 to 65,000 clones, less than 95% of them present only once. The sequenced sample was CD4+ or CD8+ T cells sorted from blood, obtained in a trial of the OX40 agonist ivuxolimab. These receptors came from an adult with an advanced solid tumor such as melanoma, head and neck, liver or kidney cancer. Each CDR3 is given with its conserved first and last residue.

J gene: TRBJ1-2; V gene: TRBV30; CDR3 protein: CAWRSGGAGGYTF
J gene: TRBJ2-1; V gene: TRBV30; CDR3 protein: CAWSGGNSYNEQFF
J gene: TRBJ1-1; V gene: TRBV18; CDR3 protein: CASSNSQGLDTEAFF
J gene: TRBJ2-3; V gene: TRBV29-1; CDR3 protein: CSVEDVPDTQYF
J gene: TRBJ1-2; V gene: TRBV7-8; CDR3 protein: CASSLSGMVIGYTF
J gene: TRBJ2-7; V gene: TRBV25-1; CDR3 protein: CASSDGTGDEQYF
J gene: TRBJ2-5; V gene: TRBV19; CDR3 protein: CASSISTLPETQYF
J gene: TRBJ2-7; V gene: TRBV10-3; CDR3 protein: CAIKLAGGYEQYF
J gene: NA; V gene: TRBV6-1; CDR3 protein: CAAPGGRFSYEQYF
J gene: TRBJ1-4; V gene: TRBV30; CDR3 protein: CAWSVTGSRGEKLFF
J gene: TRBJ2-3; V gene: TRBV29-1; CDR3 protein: CSVCTSGRTDTQYF
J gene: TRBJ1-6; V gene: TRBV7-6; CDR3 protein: CASSPQPVGGGSPLHF
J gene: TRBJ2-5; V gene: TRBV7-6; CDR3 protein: CASSDQETQYF
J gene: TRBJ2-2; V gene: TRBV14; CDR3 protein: CASSQVATNTGELFF